This T cell receptor beta chain comes out of a study of persistence of HIV-infected CD4 T cells. Cells were stimulated with CMV-infected fibroblast lysates at roughly 9.1 ug/mL. CD40L/CD69 double-negative CD45RO-high memory CD4+ T cells were collected. Details on this clone: Its target is unknown.

Study outcomes and limitations: CMV- and Gag-responding cells had lower TCRbeta richness than CD3/CD28-responding cells.

Sequencing used immunoSEQ version 4 in survey mode. The protocol was immunoSEQ multiplex PCR, while the TCRdb copy is restricted to in-frame clones and leaves out a portion. Found here are 25,000 to 35,000 clones, 82% of them singletons; the top ten hold around 0.94%. This CDR3 contains 20 residues. The trim removed 5 bases at V and 6 bases at J, leaving 26 bases unmatched. From germline, CDR1 is LGHDT and CDR2 YNNKEL (reference sequence). The sequencing here drew on CD4+ T cells sorted from PBMCs after approximately 19-hour stimulation, taken from a patient who received antiretroviral therapy. The V gene is TRBV3-1 (or the pseudogene TRBV3-2), the J gene TRBJ2-7; 9 nucleotides agree with TRBD1. The sequence came from an adult man with HIV who was CMV-seropositive. This CDR3 is CASSELDLGFAQGASIEQYF. CDR3 DNA: TGTGCCAGCAGCGAATTAGACCTTGGTTTCGCACAGGGGGCATCAATCGAGCAGTACTTC.